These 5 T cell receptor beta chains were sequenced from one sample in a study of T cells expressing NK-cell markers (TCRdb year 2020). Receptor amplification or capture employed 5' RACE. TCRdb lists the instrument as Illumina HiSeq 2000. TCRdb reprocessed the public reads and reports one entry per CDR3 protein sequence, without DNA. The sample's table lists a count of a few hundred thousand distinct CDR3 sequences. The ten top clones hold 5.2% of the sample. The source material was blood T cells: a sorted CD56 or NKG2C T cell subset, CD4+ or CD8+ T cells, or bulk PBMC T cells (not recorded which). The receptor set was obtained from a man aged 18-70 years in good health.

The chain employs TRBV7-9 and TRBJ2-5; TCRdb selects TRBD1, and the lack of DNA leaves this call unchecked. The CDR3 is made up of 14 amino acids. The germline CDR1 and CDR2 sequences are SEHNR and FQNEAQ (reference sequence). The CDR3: CASSLSGGQETQYF.

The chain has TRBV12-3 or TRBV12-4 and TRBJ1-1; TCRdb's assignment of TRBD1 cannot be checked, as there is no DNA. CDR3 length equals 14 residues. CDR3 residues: CASRGQGAYTEAFF.

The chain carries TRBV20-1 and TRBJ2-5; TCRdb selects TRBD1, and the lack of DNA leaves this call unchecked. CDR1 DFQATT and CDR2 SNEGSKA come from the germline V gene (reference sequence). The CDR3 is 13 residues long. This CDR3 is CSAQDRVQETQYF.

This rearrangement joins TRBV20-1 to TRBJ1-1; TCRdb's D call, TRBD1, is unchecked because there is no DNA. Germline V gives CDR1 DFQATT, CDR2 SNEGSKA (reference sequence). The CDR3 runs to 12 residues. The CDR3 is CRTQGANTEAFF.

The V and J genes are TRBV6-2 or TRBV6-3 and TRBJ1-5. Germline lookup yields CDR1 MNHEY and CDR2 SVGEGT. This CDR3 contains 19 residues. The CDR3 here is CASSYSGIYDTDGNQPQHF.